Below, 9 T cell receptor beta chains from the same sample are listed, as sequenced in a study of T cells after yellow fever vaccination. MiXCR, run by TCRdb on the 5' RACE reads, gives a single entry per CDR3 protein. The sample carries some 550,000 distinct CDR3 sequences, roughly a fifth recorded once. The starting material was PBMCs, obtained 15 days after the yellow fever booster vaccination. The receptors stem from a man between 25 and 39 years old who received the YFV17D yellow fever vaccine.

The CDR3 bases are TGCGCCAGCAGCAGGGAAGTAACCGGGGAGCTGTTTTTT. Encoded protein: CASSREVTGELFF. The chain is built from TRBV5-1 and TRBJ2-2; no definite D call. The length of the CDR3 is 13 residues. Trimming took 4 bases from V and 5 from J, leaving 9 bases between them. The V gene's germline CDR1 is SGHRS and CDR2 YFSETQ.

This clonotype was detected only a few times. This sequence joins TRBV20-1 and TRBJ2-1; TRBD1 or TRBD2 may be the D gene (5 bases each). V lost 1 base and J lost 15, with 22 bases in between. There are 14 residues in the CDR3. Germline CDR1 is DFQATT and CDR2 is SNEGSKA (reference sequence). The CDR3 DNA follows: TGCAGTGCTAGAGTTGCCGGGACCCAAGGCCGCACGTTCTTC. It encodes CSARVAGTQGRTFF.

The chain has TRBV29-1 and TRBJ2-3; D unresolved. The CDR3 consists of 13 residues. Germline V gene lookup returns CDR1 SQVTM and CDR2 ANQGSEA. V lost 5 bases, J lost 1 base, and 10 bases lay in between. The CDR3 protein is CSVHNRGTDTQYF. In nucleotides, the CDR3 is TGCAGCGTTCACAACCGGGGCACAGATACGCAGTATTTT.

This clonotype was detected ten times or more. The genes are TRBV10-3 and TRBJ2-5; D is uncertain. V lost 4 bases, J lost 1 base, and 7 bases lay in between. This CDR3 contains 13 residues. Germline V gives CDR1 ENHRY, CDR2 SYGVKD. CDR3 sequence reads: CAISGQPQETQYF. The CDR3 DNA reads TGTGCCATCAGTGGCCAGCCCCAAGAGACCCAGTACTTC.

In nucleotides, the CDR3 is TGTGCCAGCGGAAGGACAGGGGGCGCAGAGACCCAGTACTTC. Protein product: CASGRTGGAETQYF. The chain carries TRBV25-1 and TRBJ2-5; TRBD1 aligns across 11 bases. The germline gives CDR1 MGHDK, CDR2 SYGVNS. The V and J ends lost 8 bases and 4 bases, in that order; junction bases with no gene match: 6. The CDR3 contains 14 residues.

This clonotype was seen only a few times. The chain combines TRBV7-2 with TRBJ2-5; the D is unclear. V was shortened by 5 bases and J by 4 bases, with 8 bases between the two germline ends. This CDR3 spans 12 amino acids. The V gene's germline CDR1 is SGHTA and CDR2 FQGNSA. The CDR3 nucleotides read TGTGCCAGCAGCCCAGTGGTAGAGACCCAGTACTTC. The encoded protein is CASSPVVETQYF.

In its sample, this clonotype was seen a few times. V gene TRBV20-1 combines with J gene TRBJ2-5; either TRBD1 or TRBD2 may fit D (6 bases each). V was pared by 6 bases and J by 5 bases, with 13 bases between. Germline V gene sequence: CDR1 DFQATT, CDR2 SNEGSKA (reference sequence). The CDR3 sequence is 12 residues long. CDR3 coding DNA: TGCAGTGCCCAGAGAGGGGGGGAGACCCAGTACTTC. This gives the protein CSAQRGGETQYF.

This clonotype was seen only a few times. The chain links TRBV5-8 to TRBJ2-7; D gene ambiguous. Between the trimmed V and J ends, which lost 5 bases and 3 bases, there was a span of 9 bases. The CDR3 consists of 12 residues. Germline assignment: CDR1 SGHTS and CDR2 YDEGEE. The CDR3 sequence is CASSFRVYEQYF. Here the CDR3 DNA reads TGTGCCAGCAGTTTTAGGGTCTACGAGCAGTACTTC.

This clonotype has more than one count but fewer than ten. The rearrangement joins TRBV20-1 to TRBJ2-5; 8 bases line up with TRBD1. Germline CDR1 and CDR2: DFQATT and SNEGSKA (reference sequence). Trimming at V came to 5 bases and at J to 3 bases, leaving 2 bases not matched to a gene. The CDR3 consists of 12 residues. The CDR3, as DNA: TGCAGTGCTTTGGACAGGGAAGAGACCCAGTACTTC. It yields the protein CSALDREETQYF.